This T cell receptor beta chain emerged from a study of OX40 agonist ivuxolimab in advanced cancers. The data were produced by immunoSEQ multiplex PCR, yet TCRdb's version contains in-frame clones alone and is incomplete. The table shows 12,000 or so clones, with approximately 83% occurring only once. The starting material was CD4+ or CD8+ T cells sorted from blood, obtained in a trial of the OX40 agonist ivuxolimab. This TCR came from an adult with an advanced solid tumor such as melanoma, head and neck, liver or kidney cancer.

This CDR3 is CASSSNSYEQYF. CDR3 nucleotides: TGTGCCAGCAGTTCGAACTCCTACGAGCAGTACTTC. The chain recombines TRBV27 with TRBJ2-7, with no clear D. CDR3 length: 12 amino acids. CDR1 and CDR2 from the germline V gene are MNHEY and SMNVEV (reference sequence). Trimming removed 4 bases from V and 0 bases from J, with 4 bases in between.